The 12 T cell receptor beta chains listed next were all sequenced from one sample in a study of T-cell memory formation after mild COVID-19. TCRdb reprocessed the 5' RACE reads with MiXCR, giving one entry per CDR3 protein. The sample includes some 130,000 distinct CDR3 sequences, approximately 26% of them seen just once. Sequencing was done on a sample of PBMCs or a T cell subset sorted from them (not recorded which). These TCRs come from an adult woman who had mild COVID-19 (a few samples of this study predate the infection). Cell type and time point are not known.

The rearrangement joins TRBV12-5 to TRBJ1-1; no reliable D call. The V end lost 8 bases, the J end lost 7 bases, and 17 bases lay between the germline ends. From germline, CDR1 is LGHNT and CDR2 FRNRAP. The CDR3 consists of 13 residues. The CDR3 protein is CASRSDGDLEAFF. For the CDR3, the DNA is TGTGCTAGTAGAAGTGACGGCGACCTTGAAGCTTTCTTT.

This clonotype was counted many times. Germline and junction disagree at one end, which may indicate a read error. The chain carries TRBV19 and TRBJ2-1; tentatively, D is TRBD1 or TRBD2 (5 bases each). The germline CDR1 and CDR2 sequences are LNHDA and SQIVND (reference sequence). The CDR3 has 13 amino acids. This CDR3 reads CASSIGGYNEQFF. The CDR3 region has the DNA TGTGCCAGCAGTATTGGGGGCTACAATGAGCAGTTCTTC.

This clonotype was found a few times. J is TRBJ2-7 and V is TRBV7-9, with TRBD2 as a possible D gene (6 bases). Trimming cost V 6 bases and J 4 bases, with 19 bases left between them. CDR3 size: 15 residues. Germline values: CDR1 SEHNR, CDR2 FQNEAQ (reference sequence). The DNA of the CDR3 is TGTGCCAGCAGGCCCGATAGTGGGGAGGTATACGAGCAGTACTTC. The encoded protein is CASRPDSGEVYEQYF. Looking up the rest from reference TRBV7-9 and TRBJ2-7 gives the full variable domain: DTGVSQNPRHKITKRGQNVTFRCDPISEHNRLYWYRQTLGQGPEFLTYFQNEAQLEKSRLLSDRFSAERPKGSFSTLEIQRTEQGDSAMYLCASRPDSGEVYEQYFGPGTRLTVT.

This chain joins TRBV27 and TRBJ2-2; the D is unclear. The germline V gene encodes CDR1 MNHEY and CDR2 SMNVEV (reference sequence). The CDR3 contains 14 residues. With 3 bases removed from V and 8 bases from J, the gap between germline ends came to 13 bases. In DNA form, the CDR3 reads TGTGCCAGCAGTTTGGGCTTTCCCCCAGGGGAGCTGTTTTTT. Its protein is CASSLGFPPGELFF.

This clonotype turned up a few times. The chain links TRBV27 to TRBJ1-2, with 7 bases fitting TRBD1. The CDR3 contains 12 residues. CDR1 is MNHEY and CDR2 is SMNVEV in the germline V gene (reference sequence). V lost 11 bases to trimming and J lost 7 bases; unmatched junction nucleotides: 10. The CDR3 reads CASEGAKGGYTF. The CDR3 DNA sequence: TGTGCCTCTGAGGGGGCTAAGGGTGGCTACACCTTC.

CDR3 amino acids: CASSWGKGVTEAFF. The CDR3 DNA is TGTGCCAGCAGTTGGGGCAAGGGGGTCACTGAAGCTTTCTTT. The rearrangement uses TRBV6-6 and TRBJ1-1, with D perhaps TRBD1 (6 bases). The V and J ends lost 4 bases and 4 bases respectively, with 13 bases between them. The CDR3 contains 14 residues. Per germline, CDR1 MNHNY and CDR2 SVGAGI (reference sequence).

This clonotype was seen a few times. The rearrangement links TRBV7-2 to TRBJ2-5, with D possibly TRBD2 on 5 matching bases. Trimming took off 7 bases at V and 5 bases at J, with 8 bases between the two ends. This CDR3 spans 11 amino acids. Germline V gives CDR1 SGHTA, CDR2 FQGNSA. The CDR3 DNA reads TGTGCCAGCATCTCGGGGGAGACCCAGTACTTC. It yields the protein CASISGETQYF.

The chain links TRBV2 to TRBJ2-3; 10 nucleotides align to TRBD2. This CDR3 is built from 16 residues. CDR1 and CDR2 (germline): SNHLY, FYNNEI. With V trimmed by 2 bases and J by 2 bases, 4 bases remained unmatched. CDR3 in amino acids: CASSETSGAYTDTQYF. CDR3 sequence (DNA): TGTGCCAGCAGTGAAACTAGCGGGGCCTACACAGATACGCAGTATTTT. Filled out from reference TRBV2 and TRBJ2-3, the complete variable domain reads EPEVTQTPSHQVTQMGQEVILRCVPISNHLYFYWYRQILGQKVEFLVSFYNNEISEKSEIFDDQFSVERPDGSNFTLKIRSTKLEDSAMYFCASSETSGAYTDTQYFGPGTRLTVL.

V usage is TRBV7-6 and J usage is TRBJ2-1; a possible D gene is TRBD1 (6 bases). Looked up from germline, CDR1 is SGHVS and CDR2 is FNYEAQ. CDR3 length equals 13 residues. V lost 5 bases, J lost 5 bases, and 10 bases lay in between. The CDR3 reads CASSGDKDNEQFF. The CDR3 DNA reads TGTGCCAGCAGCGGGGACAAAGACAATGAGCAGTTCTTC.

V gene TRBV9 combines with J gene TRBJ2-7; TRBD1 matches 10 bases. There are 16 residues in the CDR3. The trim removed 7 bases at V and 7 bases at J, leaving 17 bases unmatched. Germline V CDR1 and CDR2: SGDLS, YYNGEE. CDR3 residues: CASGSGTGDVASEQYF. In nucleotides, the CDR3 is TGTGCCAGCGGATCCGGGACAGGGGATGTTGCATCGGAGCAGTACTTC.

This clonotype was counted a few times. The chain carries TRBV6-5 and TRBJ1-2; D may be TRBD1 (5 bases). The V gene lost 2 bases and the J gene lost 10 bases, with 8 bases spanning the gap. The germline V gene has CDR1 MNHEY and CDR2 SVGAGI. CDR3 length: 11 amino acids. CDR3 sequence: CASSYGGAYTF. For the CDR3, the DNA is TGTGCCAGCAGTTACGGGGGAGCCTACACCTTC.

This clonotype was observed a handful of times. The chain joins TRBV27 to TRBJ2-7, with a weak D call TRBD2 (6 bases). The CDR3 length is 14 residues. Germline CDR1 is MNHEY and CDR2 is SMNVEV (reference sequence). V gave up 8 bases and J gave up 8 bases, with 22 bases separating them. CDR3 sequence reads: CASEPLGVEGKQYF. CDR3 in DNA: TGTGCCAGCGAACCTCTCGGTGTGGAGGGGAAGCAGTACTTC.